A selection of T cell receptor beta chains follows, all from one sample in a study of blood T cell repertoires in COVID-19. Sequencing used immunoSEQ multiplex PCR; TCRdb keeps in-frame clones, though not all of them. The sample has hundreds of thousands of clones, roughly 87% seen once. The specimen was peripheral blood. These receptors were taken from a human donor in a cohort sampled during active COVID-19. Each CDR3 is given with its conserved first and last residue. A D gene is named only where the DNA matches it firmly.

J gene: TRBJ2-7; D gene: -; V gene: TRBV6-6; CDR3 DNA: TGTGCCAGCAGTCACCGATCCGACAGCTACTACGAGCAGTACTTC; CDR3 protein: CASSHRSDSYYEQYF
J gene: TRBJ2-1; D gene: TRBD2; V gene: TRBV24-1; CDR3 DNA: TGTGCCACCAGTGATTGGACTAGCGACCGCTACAATGAGCAGTTCTTC; CDR3 protein: CATSDWTSDRYNEQFF
J gene: TRBJ1-2; D gene: -; V gene: TRBV6-2/TRBV6-3; CDR3 DNA: TGTGCCAGCAGTCGGCAGGGGCTCAGCTATGGCTACACCTTC; CDR3 protein: CASSRQGLSYGYTF
J gene: TRBJ1-1; D gene: -; V gene: TRBV28; CDR3 DNA: TGTGCCATTTTGGGGCACGCGCGTCAAGCTTTCTTT; CDR3 protein: CAILGHARQAFF
J gene: TRBJ2-7; D gene: -; V gene: TRBV4-3; CDR3 DNA: TGCGCCAGCAGCCTCACAGGTCTCTCCTACGAGCAGTACTTC; CDR3 protein: CASSLTGLSYEQYF
J gene: TRBJ1-4; D gene: TRBD1; V gene: TRBV2; CDR3 DNA: TGTGCCAAAAAAGAAACCGGGACAGGGGGCGAAAAACTGTTTTTT; CDR3 protein: CAKKETGTGGEKLFF
J gene: TRBJ2-1; D gene: TRBD2; V gene: TRBV18; CDR3 DNA: TGTGCCAGCTCACTAGTGGTTAGCGGGAGTTACAATGAGCAGTTCTTC; CDR3 protein: CASSLVVSGSYNEQFF
J gene: TRBJ2-1; D gene: -; V gene: TRBV21-1; CDR3 DNA: TGTGCCAGCAGCAACCGGGACAGGGATAACAATGAGCAGTTCTTC; CDR3 protein: CASSNRDRDNNEQFF
J gene: TRBJ2-7; D gene: TRBD1; V gene: TRBV13; CDR3 DNA: TGTGCCAGCAGCTTGTGGATCGGGACAGGGGCGAAAGAGCAGTACTTC; CDR3 protein: CASSLWIGTGAKEQYF
J gene: TRBJ1-1; D gene: -; V gene: TRBV5-1; CDR3 DNA: TGCGCCAGCAGCTTGCCCTCGGGGGGGAACACTGAAGCTTTCTTT; CDR3 protein: CASSLPSGGNTEAFF
J gene: TRBJ1-1; D gene: -; V gene: TRBV12-3/TRBV12-4; CDR3 DNA: TGTGCCAGCAGTTTACGGAACACTGAAGCTTTCTTT; CDR3 protein: CASSLRNTEAFF
J gene: TRBJ2-3; D gene: TRBD2; V gene: TRBV30; CDR3 DNA: TGTGCCTGGAGTGGACTAGCGGGAGTTGCAGATACGCAGTATTTT; CDR3 protein: CAWSGLAGVADTQYF
J gene: TRBJ2-1; D gene: -; V gene: TRBV2; CDR3 DNA: TGTGCCAGCAGCAGGCGGGGAAAGGATAATAGCCGGTACAATGAGCAGTTCTTC; CDR3 protein: CASSRRGKDNSRYNEQFF
J gene: TRBJ1-2; D gene: TRBD1; V gene: TRBV10-2; CDR3 DNA: TGCGCCAGCACAGGGGGCGGTCATGGCTACACCTTC; CDR3 protein: CASTGGGHGYTF
J gene: TRBJ2-2; D gene: TRBD1; V gene: TRBV7-9; CDR3 DNA: TGTGCCAGCAGCCCGGGACAGGGAAACACCGGGGAGCTGTTTTTT; CDR3 protein: CASSPGQGNTGELFF
J gene: TRBJ1-4; D gene: -; V gene: TRBV19; CDR3 DNA: TGTGCCAGTAGTTTGGGGGCAGGCACAACTAATGAAAAACTGTTTTTT; CDR3 protein: CASSLGAGTTNEKLFF
J gene: TRBJ1-1; D gene: TRBD1; V gene: TRBV4-2; CDR3 DNA: TGTGCCAGCAGCCAAATGGGGACAGCCGGTACTGAAGCTTTCTTT; CDR3 protein: CASSQMGTAGTEAFF
J gene: TRBJ2-7; D gene: TRBD2; V gene: TRBV6-5; CDR3 DNA: TGTGCCAGCAGTCCTAGACTAGCGTCGTACGAGCAGTACTTC; CDR3 protein: CASSPRLASYEQYF